Below, 8 T cell receptor beta chains from the same sample are listed, as sequenced in a study of shared clonotypes between healthy human individuals. Measured with immunoSEQ multiplex PCR; TCRdb has only the in-frame clones, and not every one. The sample consists of about 990,000 clones, 78% of them appearing once. Sequenced: memory CD4+ T cells from PBMCs. The sample's subset: CD45RA-negative fraction. These receptors came from a young man in good health. Some clones in this sample may be carry-over from other donors' samples.

A few counts support this clone. The same CDR3 arises from other DNA sequences in this sample as well. The CDR3, as DNA: TGTGCCAGCTCACCAATGACTAGCGGAACCTACAATGAGCAGTTCTTC. It encodes CASSPMTSGTYNEQFF. The genes are TRBV18 and TRBJ2-1; 9 bases line up with TRBD2. The germline CDR1 and CDR2 sequences are KGHSH and LQKENI. Losses at the gene ends were 2 bases for V and 2 bases for J; bases not matched to a gene: 4. The CDR3 has 16 residues.

In the case of this clone: A junction boundary mismatches the germline segment, possibly from a read error. This chain links TRBV7-9 with TRBJ1-2; no definite D call. Germline CDR1 SEHNR, CDR2 FQNEAQ (reference sequence). The CDR3 runs 13 residues. The CDR3: CASKFDGGYDYTF. The CDR3 DNA follows: TGTGCCAGCAAATTCGACGGAGGATATGACTACACCTTC. Together with reference TRBV7-9 and TRBJ1-2, the CDR3 gives the full variable domain: DTGVSQNPRHKITKRGQNVTFRCDPISEHNRLYWYRQTLGQGPEFLTYFQNEAQLEKSRLLSDRFSAERPKGSFSTLEIQRTEQGDSAMYLCASKFDGGYDYTFGSGTRLTVV.

The rearrangement links TRBV5-1 to TRBJ2-1; D not resolved. The germline V and J ends were trimmed by 4 bases and 6 bases, with 8 bases remaining between them. The germline CDR1 and CDR2 sequences are SGHRS and YFSETQ. There are 12 residues in the CDR3. The CDR3 bases are TGCGCCAGCAGCCCCCCAGGCAATGAGCAGTTCTTC. Translated: CASSPPGNEQFF.

J is TRBJ2-1 and V is TRBV5-1; 15 nucleotides line up with TRBD2. Germline CDR1 is SGHRS and CDR2 is YFSETQ. V was clipped by 4 bases and J by 9 bases; unmatched bases: 8. This CDR3 contains 16 residues. CDR3 region: CASSTGLAGGNSEQFF. As DNA, the CDR3 is TGCGCCAGCAGCACGGGACTAGCGGGAGGAAACAGTGAGCAGTTCTTC.

The rearrangement links TRBV6-5 to TRBJ2-1, with 9 nucleotides matching TRBD1. The CDR3 spans 15 residues. The ends lost 5 bases at V and 4 bases at J; junction bases unmatched: 6. Germline V gene lookup returns CDR1 MNHEY and CDR2 SVGAGI. CDR3 protein: CASSAQGAEYNEQFF. In nucleotides, the CDR3 is TGTGCCAGCAGTGCACAGGGGGCGGAATACAATGAGCAGTTCTTC.

The CDR3 loop reads CASQGTGSLGEQFF. CDR3 coding DNA: TGTGCCAGCCAAGGGACAGGGTCTCTCGGGGAGCAGTTCTTC. J is TRBJ2-1 and V is TRBV6-4, with TRBD1 matching 9 bases. There are 14 residues in the CDR3. The J segment lost 10 bases and the V segment lost 8 bases, leaving 12 bases of the junction unmatched. The germline V gene encodes CDR1 MRHNA and CDR2 SNTAGT.

This chain links TRBV5-4 with TRBJ1-1; TRBD1 is a possible D gene (5 bases). The CDR3 covers 16 residues. Trimming took off 0 bases at V and 0 bases at J, with 12 bases between the two ends. CDR1 is SGHNT and CDR2 is YYREEE in the germline V gene (reference sequence). The CDR3 DNA follows: TGTGCCAGCAGCTTGGGCCTCGGGACGGTGAACACTGAAGCTTTCTTT. It yields the protein CASSLGLGTVNTEAFF.

The gene calls are TRBV28 and TRBJ1-6, with unresolved D. This CDR3 spans 14 amino acids. Germline CDR1 MDHEN, CDR2 SYDVKM. With 0 bases removed from V and 5 bases from J, the gap between germline ends came to 5 bases. The DNA of the CDR3 is TGTGCCAGCAGTTTATGGGAGGATAATTCACCCCTCCACTTT. Its protein is CASSLWEDNSPLHF.